This T cell receptor beta chain was retrieved from a study of shared clonotypes between healthy human individuals. Study-wide points: Memory subsets generally showed smaller estimated richness than naive subsets did.

As defined, naive CD8 cells were CD45RO-negative and positively selected for CCR7, with terminally differentiated effector memory CD45RA+ cells excluded. Everyone who donated was a Caucasian adult who lived in Nashville, Tennessee. V was clipped by 5 bases and J by 4 bases, with 14 bases between them. This CDR3 has 14 amino acids. Germline CDR1 and CDR2: PRHDT and FYEKMQ (reference sequence). The sample holds one count of this clone. The antigen is not known. Assay execution took place at the deep level. As handled by the study authors: Junction-only immunoSEQ data arrived without quality scores, meaning filtering differed. Measured with immunoSEQ multiplex PCR; TCRdb has only the in-frame clones, and not every one. V, J and clone size reflect that table, while D and trimming were determined from the DNA. The table records roughly 2,000,000 clones, approximately 95% of them present only once.

V gene TRBV13 combines with J gene TRBJ1-1; TRBD1 is a possible D gene (6 bases). The receptor was isolated from a man younger than 30 in good health. The sequenced sample consisted of naive CD8+ T cells sorted from blood. The CDR3 spells CASSRGQSGTEAFF. The CDR3 DNA sequence: TGTGCCAGCAGCAGAGGACAGTCAGGCACTGAAGCTTTCTTT.